These T cell receptor beta chains were read from a single sample in a study of tumor-infiltrating lymphocytes in primary liver carcinoma. TCRdb analysed the multiplex PCR reads with MiXCR anew, one entry per CDR3 protein. Here the sample spans some 190,000 distinct CDR3 sequences, over 45% being singletons. Sequenced input: peripheral blood. The receptor set was obtained from a man aged 35-49 years with primary liver carcinoma and hepatitis B virus infection. Both conserved end residues are part of each CDR3. A D gene is named only where the DNA matches it firmly. Clone sizes are given selectively: once, few, many, or a class where the clone is expanded.

j_call d_call clone_size v_call cdr3_aa cdr3_nt
TRBJ2-3 - - TRBV6-5 CATGETGDTQYF TGTGCCACCGGCGAGACTGGAGATACGCAGTATTTT
TRBJ2-3 TRBD2 - TRBV11-2 CASSSKGSGRDTQYF TGTGCCAGCAGCTCAAAAGGGAGCGGGAGAGATACGCAGTATTTT
TRBJ1-3 - - TRBV10-1 CASSESTGSGDTIYF TGCGCCAGCAGTGAGTCAACGGGATCTGGAGACACCATATATTTT
TRBJ2-1 TRBD2 - TRBV6-5 CANSYNPLAGGNEQFF TGTGCCAACAGTTATAATCCGCTAGCGGGAGGCAATGAGCAGTTCTTC
TRBJ2-5 - - TRBV12-3/TRBV12-4 CASAPPHAGTEETQYF TGTGCCAGTGCACCTCCCCACGCGGGAACAGAAGAGACCCAGTACTTC
TRBJ2-1 TRBD2 - TRBV4-2 CASSQEGAGGDYNERFF TGTGCCAGCAGCCAAGAGGGGGCGGGAGGCGACTACAATGAGCGGTTCTTC
TRBJ2-5 - - TRBV4-2 CASSQNPGQETQYF TGTGCTAGCAGCCAGAATCCGGGCCAAGAGACCCAGTACTTC
TRBJ2-2 TRBD1 - TRBV29-1 CSVGDRGSFGRSIGELFF TGCAGCGTTGGAGACAGGGGATCCTTCGGCCGAAGCATCGGGGAGCTGTTTTTT
TRBJ2-7 - - TRBV7-9 CASTSGVREQYF TGTGCCAGCACGTCGGGAGTTCGCGAGCAGTACTTC
TRBJ2-7 - - TRBV10-3 CAISQAGVRGEQYF TGTGCCATCAGTCAGGCAGGGGTAAGAGGCGAGCAGTACTTC
TRBJ2-3 - few TRBV5-6 CASSQGGADIRRTDTQYF TGTGCCAGCAGCCAAGGAGGGGCAGACATTCGGCGAACAGATACGCAGTATTTT
TRBJ2-7 - many TRBV4-1 CASSRARAEEQYF TGCGCCAGCAGCCGGGCCAGGGCGGAAGAGCAGTACTTC
TRBJ2-1 - - TRBV11-2 CASSLPPNNEQFF TGTGCCAGCAGCCTCCCGCCAAACAATGAGCAGTTCTTC
TRBJ1-4 TRBD1 few TRBV4-1 CASSQDAGGMEKLFF TGCGCCAGCAGCCAAGATGCAGGGGGCATGGAAAAACTGTTTTTT
TRBJ2-3 - - TRBV4-2 CASSLKWGGRTDTQYF TGTGCCAGCAGCCTAAAGTGGGGAGGCCGGACGGATACGCAGTATTTT
TRBJ1-3 TRBD1 - TRBV29-1 CSVAGGADTIYF TGCAGCGTCGCAGGGGGCGCGGACACCATATATTTT
TRBJ2-1 TRBD1 few TRBV10-3 CAIRDREGYNEQFF TGTGCCATCAGGGACAGGGAAGGCTACAATGAGCAGTTCTTC
TRBJ1-4 - - TRBV6-5 CASSYWAPSVTNEKLFF TGTGCCAGCAGTTACTGGGCGCCCAGTGTGACTAATGAAAAACTGTTTTTT
TRBJ1-1 - few TRBV29-1 CSVIPIMNTEAFF TGCAGCGTTATCCCCATCATGAACACTGAAGCTTTCTTT
TRBJ1-6 - few TRBV6-1 CASREDGGRSSPLHF TGTGCCAGCAGGGAAGATGGGGGCCGCAGCTCACCCCTCCACTTT
TRBJ2-7 - few TRBV13 CASSMLKNEQYF TGTGCCAGCAGCATGCTGAAGAATGAGCAGTACTTC
TRBJ2-6 - - TRBV28 CASSFPAARGANVLTF TGTGCCAGCAGTTTCCCCGCAGCGCGGGGGGCCAACGTCCTGACTTTC
TRBJ2-7 TRBD2 - TRBV18 CASSPRTSNEQYF TGTGCCAGCTCACCCCGGACTAGTAACGAGCAGTACTTC
TRBJ1-1 - few TRBV13 CASSSGTSGAFF TGTGCCAGCAGCTCGGGGACATCCGGAGCTTTCTTT
TRBJ2-2 TRBD2 - TRBV11-1 CDSSRSLAGVGAGELFF TGTGACAGCAGCCGATCACTAGCGGGTGTCGGAGCCGGGGAGCTGTTTTTT
TRBJ2-1 TRBD2 - TRBV6-5 CASSYRLAGDTYEQFF TGTGCCAGCAGCTACCGACTAGCGGGAGATACCTACGAGCAGTTCTTC
TRBJ2-2 - - TRBV10-3 CTISESARELFF TGTACCATCAGTGAGTCCGCCCGGGAGCTGTTTTTT
TRBJ1-4 TRBD1 few TRBV12-3/TRBV12-4 CASSLGQGGREKLFF TGTGCCAGCAGTTTAGGACAGGGAGGGCGGGAAAAACTGTTTTTT
TRBJ2-1 - - TRBV11-3 CTSSLMTESDNEQFF TGTACCAGCAGCTTAATGACCGAATCCGACAATGAGCAGTTCTTC
TRBJ2-2 - - TRBV14 CASSPIRAGELFF TGTGCCAGCAGCCCTATCCGGGCCGGGGAGCTGTTTTTT
TRBJ1-1 - - TRBV6-6 CASSYDPRLNTEAFF TGTGCCAGCAGTTACGATCCGAGGTTGAACACTGAAGCTTTCTTT
TRBJ2-7 TRBD2 medium-sized TRBV11-2 CASSLARGRDIEQYF TGTGCCAGCAGCTTAGCTCGGGGGAGGGATATCGAGCAGTACTTC
TRBJ2-7 - - TRBV11-2 CASSLGGGASVYEQYF TGTGCCAGCAGCTTAGGGGGTGGAGCTTCCGTCTACGAGCAGTACTTC
TRBJ1-1 - - TRBV6-6 CASSYSSGRGEAFF TGTGCCAGCAGTTACTCGTCAGGCCGGGGGGAAGCTTTCTTT
TRBJ2-7 - many TRBV4-1 CASSRNSDTTYEQYF TGCGCCAGCAGCCGTAACAGCGATACTACCTACGAGCAGTACTTC
TRBJ1-1 TRBD1 - TRBV6-5 CACTDRGQTNTEAFF TGTGCCTGCACCGACCGGGGACAGACGAACACTGAAGCTTTCTTT
TRBJ2-5 - - TRBV28 CASMEGRETQYF TGTGCCAGCATGGAGGGGCGGGAGACCCAGTACTTC
TRBJ2-5 - - TRBV5-8 CASSLSYQEIQYF TGTGCCAGCAGCTTGTCGTACCAAGAGATCCAGTACTTC
TRBJ2-7 TRBD1 - TRBV7-9 CAGPGQAVYYERYF TGTGCCGGCCCAGGACAGGCGGTTTACTACGAGCGGTACTTC
TRBJ2-6 - once TRBV5-1 CASRIGSGANVLTF TGCGCCAGCAGGATTGGATCTGGGGCCAACGTCCTGACTTTC
TRBJ2-5 TRBD2 few TRBV11-2 CVSSLARTSGTETQYF TGTGTCAGCAGCTTAGCGAGGACTAGCGGGACGGAGACCCAGTACTTC
TRBJ2-5 TRBD1 few TRBV30 CAWSQQGETQYF TGTGCCTGGAGCCAACAGGGGGAGACCCAGTACTTC
TRBJ2-7 TRBD2 once TRBV7-9 CASSSSGLAGYEQYF TGTGCCAGCAGCTCCTCTGGACTAGCGGGTTACGAGCAGTACTTC
TRBJ2-1 - - TRBV4-1 CASSQEAGGASYNEQFF TGCGCCAGCAGCCAAGAGGCGGGCGGGGCCTCCTACAATGAGCAGTTCTTC
TRBJ1-1 TRBD1 - TRBV10-3 CAFSGGTGKSAEAFF TGTGCCTTCAGTGGCGGGACAGGGAAGAGCGCTGAAGCTTTCTTT
TRBJ2-2 - - TRBV29-1 CSATGYTGELFF TGCAGCGCCACAGGGTACACCGGGGAGCTGTTTTTT
TRBJ2-5 - - TRBV29-1 CSLEEITGETQYF TGCAGCCTTGAAGAGATTACGGGAGAGACCCAGTACTTC
TRBJ1-6 - many TRBV6-1 CASSENDRPLHF TGTGCCAGCAGTGAAAACGACAGACCCCTCCACTTT
TRBJ2-7 - few TRBV7-9 CASSPGWDYEQYF TGTGCCAGCAGCCCGGGGTGGGACTACGAGCAGTACTTC
TRBJ2-3 - - TRBV10-3 CAISGGRTSTDTQYF TGTGCCATCAGTGGAGGCAGGACAAGCACAGATACGCAGTATTTT
TRBJ2-1 TRBD2 many TRBV11-2 CASSPNLAGDNEQFF TGTGCCAGCAGCCCCAATCTAGCGGGAGACAATGAGCAGTTCTTC
TRBJ1-6 - - TRBV6-5 CASRQRREGSPLHF TGTGCCAGCAGACAACGCAGGGAGGGCTCACCCCTCCACTTT
TRBJ1-1 - - TRBV6-1 CASERDFNTEAFF TGTGCCAGCGAGAGGGACTTTAACACTGAAGCTTTCTTT
TRBJ2-4 - - TRBV29-1 CSMSEGRGSQKNIQYF TGCAGCATGTCGGAGGGTAGGGGCTCGCAGAAAAACATTCAGTACTTC
TRBJ2-3 - - TRBV29-1 CSVGLGNTDTQYF TGCAGCGTTGGGTTAGGGAATACAGATACGCAGTATTTT
TRBJ2-1 - - TRBV4-2 CASSQTSTAREQFF TGTGCCAGCAGCCAGACCTCGACAGCCCGTGAGCAGTTCTTC
TRBJ2-4 TRBD1 - TRBV13 CASSLTGGAENIQYF TGTGCCAGCAGCCTGACAGGGGGAGCTGAAAACATTCAGTACTTC
TRBJ1-4 - - TRBV12-3/TRBV12-4 CASTLGGEKLLF TGTGCCAGCACCCTAGGAGGAGAAAAACTACTTTTT
TRBJ2-4 TRBD2 many TRBV4-1 CASSPGRLAAKNIQYF TGCGCCAGCAGCCCGGGGAGACTAGCAGCCAAAAACATTCAGTACTTC
TRBJ2-1 - few TRBV6-5 CASSYSDDFRVGSF TGTGCCAGCAGTTACTCGGACGACTTCAGGGTCGGGTCCTTC